These 17 T cell receptor beta chains share one sample of origin, sequenced in a study of blood T cells in healthy people across ages. Sample-barcoded 5' priming and a J-beta primer mix drove a second PCR of 7 to 11 cycles. TCRdb called the 5' RACE reads again in MiXCR, with one record for every CDR3 protein. The sample carries around 1.7 million distinct CDR3 sequences, 28% recorded once. Input material: blood. The source of these receptors is a woman in her twenties or thirties in good health.

V and J are TRBV6-1 and TRBJ1-1; D remains ambiguous. There are 13 residues in the CDR3. V gave up 2 bases and J gave up 6 bases, with 10 bases separating them. Germline V gene data show CDR1 as MNHNS and CDR2 as SASEGT. The CDR3 loop is CASSEQVLAEAFF. The CDR3 bases are TGTGCCAGCAGTGAACAGGTATTGGCTGAAGCTTTCTTT.

This clonotype appeared a few times. This chain uses TRBV5-1 with TRBJ2-6; D may be TRBD2 (5 bases). Per the germline V gene, CDR1 is SGHRS and CDR2 is YFSETQ. V lost 4 bases to trimming and J lost 0 bases, with 11 bases between them. This CDR3 region has 16 residues. The CDR3 region has the DNA TGCGCCAGCAGCGCCAATGGAGGCTCTGGGGCCAACGTCCTGACTTTC. The encoded protein is CASSANGGSGANVLTF.

This sequence joins TRBV16 and TRBJ2-7; TRBD2 aligns across 11 bases. This CDR3 is 16 amino acids long. Per germline, CDR1 KGHSY and CDR2 FQNENV. V dropped 4 bases and J dropped 5; count of bases not matched to a gene: 10. CDR3 protein: CASSRLSLAGVHEQYF. CDR3 DNA sequence: TGTGCCAGCAGCCGACTATCACTAGCGGGAGTTCACGAGCAGTACTTC.

The chain carries TRBV5-1 and TRBJ2-3; TRBD2 matches 13 bases. V dropped 4 bases and J dropped 2; count of bases not matched to a gene: 4. Germline V gene sequence: CDR1 SGHRS, CDR2 YFSETQ. This CDR3 contains 16 residues. The CDR3: CASSRGLAGTTDTQYF. In DNA form, the CDR3 reads TGCGCCAGCAGCAGGGGACTAGCGGGGACCACAGATACGCAGTATTTT.

The chain couples TRBV12-3 or TRBV12-4 to TRBJ2-1, with a possible D match to TRBD1 (5 bases). Trimming took 1 base from V and 4 from J, leaving 17 bases between them. CDR3 length: 17 amino acids. This chain's CDR3 is CASSLVAGMGTYNEQFF. CDR3 sequence (DNA): TGTGCCAGCAGTTTAGTCGCAGGGATGGGCACGTACAATGAGCAGTTCTTC.

This clonotype has ten or more counts. The rearrangement links TRBV10-1 to TRBJ2-7; TRBD2 might be the D (5 bases). Trimming took 0 bases from V and 3 from J, leaving 12 bases between them. Germline V gene data show CDR1 as WNHNN and CDR2 as SYGVQD (reference sequence). The CDR3 length is 15 residues. The chain's CDR3 is CASSESTGLIYEQYF. The CDR3 DNA follows: TGCGCCAGCAGTGAGTCGACCGGACTCATCTACGAGCAGTACTTC.

V and J are TRBV5-1 and TRBJ2-7; 11 nucleotides align to TRBD2. V gave up 4 bases and J gave up 4 bases; unmatched junction bases: 4. Germline CDR1 is SGHRS and CDR2 is YFSETQ. The CDR3 is 14 amino acids. The CDR3 spells CASSPSGGQYEQYF. The CDR3 DNA reads TGCGCCAGCAGCCCTAGCGGGGGGCAATACGAGCAGTACTTC.

The sample holds a few counts of this clonotype. V gene TRBV11-2 combines with J gene TRBJ1-4; D ambiguous. Trimming pared 2 bases from V and 8 bases from J, leaving 12 bases between. CDR1 is SGHAT and CDR2 is FQNNGV in the germline V gene. The CDR3 runs to 14 residues. The CDR3 coding sequence is TGTGCCAGCAGCTTACTAGTTTCTCACGAAAAACTGTTTTTT. This codes for CASSLLVSHEKLFF.

This clonotype was counted only a few times. This may be a read error, as it is one base from a much larger clone. The rearrangement links TRBV18 to TRBJ2-1; TRBD2 matches at 10 bases. The J call is uncertain, as TRBJ2-7 better fits the DNA end. This CDR3 is built from 15 residues. Looked up from germline, CDR1 is KGHSH and CDR2 is LQKENI. CDR3 sequence (DNA): TGTGCCAGCTCACCACGGACTAGCGGATACAATGAGCAGTACTTC. Translation gives CASSPRTSGYNEQYF.

This clonotype has only a few counts. The V call is TRBV5-1, the J call TRBJ2-5; D uncertain. The germline V and J ends were trimmed by 4 bases and 2 bases, with 21 bases remaining between them. The CDR3 sequence is 17 residues long. Germline-derived CDR1 and CDR2 are SGHRS and YFSETQ. Written as DNA, the CDR3 is TGCGCCAGCAGCCGCTCTCCGCTAGGGAAAATACAAGAGACCCAGTACTTC. It yields the protein CASSRSPLGKIQETQYF.

This clonotype was observed a few times. This chain joins TRBV29-1 and TRBJ1-1; D gene ambiguous. Trimming cost V 7 bases and J 8 bases, with 11 bases left between them. The germline V gene has CDR1 SQVTM and CDR2 ANQGSEA. CDR3 size: 10 residues. The CDR3 is CSAPVGEAFF. CDR3 nucleotide sequence: TGCAGCGCCCCTGTGGGGGAAGCTTTCTTT.

The chain carries TRBV5-1 and TRBJ2-3, with TRBD1 matching over 7 bases. This CDR3 spans 14 amino acids. The germline gives CDR1 SGHRS, CDR2 YFSETQ. V trimming: 4 bases; J trimming: 2 bases; junction bases outside the gene matches: 4. CDR3 bases: TGCGCCAGCAGCGAGGGACAGTACACAGATACGCAGTATTTT. Protein product: CASSEGQYTDTQYF. Drawing the rest from reference TRBV5-1 and TRBJ2-3, the complete variable domain is KAGVTQTPRYLIKTRGQQVTLSCSPISGHRSVSWYQQTPGQGLQFLFEYFSETQRNKGNFPGRFSGRQFSNSRSEMNVSTLELGDSALYLCASSEGQYTDTQYFGPGTRLTVL.

This chain links TRBV7-2 with TRBJ2-1; TRBD2 might be the D (6 bases). This CDR3 comprises 14 residues. The germline V and J ends were trimmed by 5 bases and 9 bases, with 17 bases remaining between them. Germline lookup yields CDR1 SGHTA and CDR2 FQGNSA. CDR3 coding DNA: TGTGCCAGCAGCGTTGACTGGGCGGGGATTGAGCAGTTCTTC. Amino acid sequence: CASSVDWAGIEQFF. The variable domain in full, completed from reference TRBV7-2 and TRBJ2-1, reads GAGVSQSPSNKVTEKGKDVELRCDPISGHTALYWYRQSLGQGLEFLIYFQGNSAPDKSGLPSDRFSAERTGGSVSTLTIQRTQQEDSAVYLCASSVDWAGIEQFFGPGTRLTVL.

This chain connects TRBV6-6 to TRBJ1-1; weak D call: TRBD1 (5 bases). CDR1 is MNHNY and CDR2 is SVGAGI in the germline V gene (reference sequence). V lost 5 bases, J lost 11 bases, and 12 bases lay in between. This CDR3 spans 11 amino acids. The chain's CDR3 is CASSQRGRAFF. Here the CDR3 DNA reads TGTGCCAGCAGTCAAAGGGGAAGGGCTTTCTTT.

This clonotype was seen more than once but under ten times. V is TRBV20-1 and J is TRBJ2-1; the match to TRBD1 covers 10 bases. The CDR3 is 15 residues long. J gave up 8 bases and V 6 bases, and 13 bases lay outside the gene matches. CDR1 and CDR2 (germline): DFQATT, SNEGSKA (reference sequence). Written as DNA, the CDR3 is TGCAGTGCCGTAGAGTCGGACAGGGGGAGCGATGAGCAGTTCTTC. Encoded protein: CSAVESDRGSDEQFF.

This chain links TRBV2 with TRBJ2-3, with D possibly called TRBD1 or TRBD2 (5 bases each). Germline CDR1 reads SNHLY; CDR2 reads FYNNEI. The CDR3 sequence is 13 residues long. The V gene lost 3 bases and the J gene lost 8 bases, with 12 bases spanning the gap. The CDR3 sequence: CASSDLVGATQYF. The CDR3 DNA is TGTGCCAGCAGTGATTTGGTCGGGGCTACGCAGTATTTT.

The chain couples TRBV5-6 to TRBJ1-1; no firm D call. V lost 4 bases and J 3 bases, leaving 19 bases between the germline ends. CDR3 size: 16 residues. Germline CDR1 and CDR2: SGHDT and YYEEEE. This CDR3 reads CASSPDAGRVHTEAFF. CDR3 coding DNA: TGTGCCAGCAGCCCGGACGCGGGGAGGGTGCACACTGAAGCTTTCTTT.